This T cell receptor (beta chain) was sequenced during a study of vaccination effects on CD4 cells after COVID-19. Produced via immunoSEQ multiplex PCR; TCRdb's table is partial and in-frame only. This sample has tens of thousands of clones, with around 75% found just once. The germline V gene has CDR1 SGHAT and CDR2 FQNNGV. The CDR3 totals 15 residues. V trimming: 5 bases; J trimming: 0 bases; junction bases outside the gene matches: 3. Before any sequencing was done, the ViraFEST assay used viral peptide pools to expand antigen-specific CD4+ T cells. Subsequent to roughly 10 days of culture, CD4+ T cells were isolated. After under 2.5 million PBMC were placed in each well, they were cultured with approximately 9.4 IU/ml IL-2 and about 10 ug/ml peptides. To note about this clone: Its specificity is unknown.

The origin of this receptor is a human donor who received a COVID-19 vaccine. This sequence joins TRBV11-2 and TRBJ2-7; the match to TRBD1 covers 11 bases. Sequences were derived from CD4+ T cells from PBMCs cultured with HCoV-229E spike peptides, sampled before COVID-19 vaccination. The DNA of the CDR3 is TGTGCCAGCAGCCGGGACAGGGGGAGCTCCTACGAGCAGTACGTC. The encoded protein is CASSRDRGSSYEQYV.